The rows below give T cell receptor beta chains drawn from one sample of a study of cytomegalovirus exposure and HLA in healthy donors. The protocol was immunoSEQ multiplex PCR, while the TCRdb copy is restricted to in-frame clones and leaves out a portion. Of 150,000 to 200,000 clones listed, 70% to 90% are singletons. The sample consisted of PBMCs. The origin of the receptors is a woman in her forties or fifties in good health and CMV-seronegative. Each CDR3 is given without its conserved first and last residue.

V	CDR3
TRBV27	ASRTLGVTTNEKLF
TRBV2	ASSEAPGGTDTQY
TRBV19	ASTSQGWAEAF
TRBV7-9	SSSPTGTRGNYGYT
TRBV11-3	ASSLAGAYEQY
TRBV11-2	ASTLGGSGGYT
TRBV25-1	ASGSGQGASSTDTQY
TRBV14	ASSQGGRAPDTQY
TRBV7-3	ASSHGTRIYGYT
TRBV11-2	ASSLLLSDTQY
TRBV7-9	ASSSRKGAWDYGYT
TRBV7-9	ASSLVQGGETQY
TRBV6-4	ASSPLPGLASYEQY
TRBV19	ASSTSLAGVYEQY
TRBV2	ASSPRGTEAF
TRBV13	ASSLVRMQVSNEQF
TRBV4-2	ASSPPGLALHEQY
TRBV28	ASSLATSVGYYNEQF
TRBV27	ASSLTSGTHYEQY
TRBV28	ASSSSLLAQSSYEQY
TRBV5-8	ASRYYRGQGNQPQH
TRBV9	ASSVETAGSGNTIY
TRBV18	ASSPETGRETQY
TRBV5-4	ASSLGDRENIQY
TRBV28	ASSRTSGRANYEQY
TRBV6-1	ASSARGNQPQH
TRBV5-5	ASSLETLTSGERGETQY
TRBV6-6	ASSYQNTGTEAF
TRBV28	ASGSSTVDNQPQH
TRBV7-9	ASSPPGQGFGNTIY
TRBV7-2	ASSLGPSGIPYEQY
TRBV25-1	ASSKGGQGGNEQF
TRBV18	ASSPADRAYEQY